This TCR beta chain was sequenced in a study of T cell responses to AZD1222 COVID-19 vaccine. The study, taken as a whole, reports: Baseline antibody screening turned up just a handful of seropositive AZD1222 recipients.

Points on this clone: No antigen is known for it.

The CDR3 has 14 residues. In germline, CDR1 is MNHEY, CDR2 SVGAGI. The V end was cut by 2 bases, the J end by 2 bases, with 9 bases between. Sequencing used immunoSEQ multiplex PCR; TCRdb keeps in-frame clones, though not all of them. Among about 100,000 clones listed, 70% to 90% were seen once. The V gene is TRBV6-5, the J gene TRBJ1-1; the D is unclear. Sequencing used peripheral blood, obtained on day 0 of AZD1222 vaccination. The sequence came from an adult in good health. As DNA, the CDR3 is TGTGCCAGCAGTTACGGGCCAGCCAACACTGAAGCTTTCTTT. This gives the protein CASSYGPANTEAFF.